This T cell receptor beta chain originates from a study of T-cell memory formation after mild COVID-19. General study findings and limits: Shrinking CD4+ clones were chiefly CM and EM; CD8+ ones were chiefly EMRA. Certain responding clones were present in pre-infection memory, suggesting participation of cross-reactive memory. Day 15 to 85 contractors were CD4/CD8 balanced; later expanders leaned CD4+.

After 5'RACE with constant-segment primers, TCR alpha and TCR beta cDNA libraries carrying sample barcodes and UMIs were obtained. Using its own MiXCR run on the 5' RACE reads, TCRdb lists one record per CDR3 protein. The sample records under 250,000 distinct CDR3 sequences, about 9.2% being singletons. Trimming removed 3 bases at V and 6 bases at J, with 15 bases between. Germline V CDR1 and CDR2: LGHNA, YNFKEQ. The CDR3 contains 15 residues. In the case of this clonotype: The antigen is undetermined.

The sample consisted of PBMCs or a T cell subset sorted from them (not recorded which). The V and J genes are TRBV4-2 and TRBJ2-1; D could derive from TRBD1 or TRBD2 (5 bases each). The sequence came from a man aged 18 to 30 who had mild COVID-19 (a few samples of this study predate the infection). Cell type and time point are not known. This CDR3 reads CASSHDLAGGNEQFF. The CDR3 coding sequence is TGTGCCAGCAGCCACGATCTTGCTGGGGGCAATGAGCAGTTCTTC.